This TCR beta chain is from a study of T cells expressing NK-cell markers. About the research overall: It was from sorted CD3+CD56+NKG2C+, CD3+CD56+NKG2C- and CD3+CD56-NKG2C+ T cells that TCR beta repertoires came. With respect to HCMV, most of the eight sequenced donors were seropositive, and one was seronegative.

From germline, CDR1 is SQVTM and CDR2 ANQGSEA. This CDR3 has 13 residues. TCRdb re-called the 5' RACE reads and shows each CDR3 protein once, DNA omitted. This table holds about 140,000 distinct CDR3 sequences. General study points: HCMV specificity of the expanded NKG2C+ T cell clones stayed unclear.

As concerns this clonotype: Its antigen is currently unknown.

This sequence originates from a young man in good health. The genes are TRBV29-1 and TRBJ2-5; absent DNA, TCRdb's TRBD1 call cannot be checked. Sequenced: blood T cells: a sorted CD56 or NKG2C T cell subset, CD4+ or CD8+ T cells, or bulk PBMC T cells (not recorded which). The CDR3: CSVELPGEETQYF. Together with reference TRBV29-1 and TRBJ2-5, the CDR3 gives the full variable domain: SAVISQKPSRDICQRGTSLTIQCQVDSQVTMMFWYRQQPGQSLTLIATANQGSEATYESGFVIDKFPISRPNLTFSTLTVSNMSPEDSSIYLCSVELPGEETQYFGPGTRLLVL.